What follows describes a single T cell receptor (beta chain). The CDR3 has 14 amino acids. The germline CDR1 and CDR2 sequences are KGHSH and LQKENI. The V segment lost 3 bases and the J segment 2 bases; nucleotides outside the gene matches: 1. The data originate from a study of T-cell reconstitution after alpha-beta-depleted transplantation in children. The TCRbeta library incorporated unique molecular identifiers. TCRdb used MiXCR to reprocess the PCR reads, holding one entry per CDR3 protein. The data show hundreds of thousands of distinct CDR3 sequences, over 9.5% seen once. The specimen was PBMCs from the stem cell graft donor, collected from the stem cell graft. V and J are TRBV18 and TRBJ2-3, with TRBD1 matching over 8 bases. The origin of this receptor is a human donor who donated a stem cell graft to a child with acute myeloid leukemia. The CDR3 coding sequence is TGTGCCAGCTCACCGGGACAGGTCACAGATACGCAGTATTTT. It yields the protein CASSPGQVTDTQYF. Using reference TRBV18 and TRBJ2-3 for the parts outside the CDR3, the full variable domain is NAGVMQNPRHLVRRRGQEARLRCSPMKGHSHVYWYRQLPEEGLKFMVYLQKENIIDESGMPKERFSAEFPKEGPSILRIQQVVRGDSAAYFCASSPGQVTDTQYFGPGTRLTVL.